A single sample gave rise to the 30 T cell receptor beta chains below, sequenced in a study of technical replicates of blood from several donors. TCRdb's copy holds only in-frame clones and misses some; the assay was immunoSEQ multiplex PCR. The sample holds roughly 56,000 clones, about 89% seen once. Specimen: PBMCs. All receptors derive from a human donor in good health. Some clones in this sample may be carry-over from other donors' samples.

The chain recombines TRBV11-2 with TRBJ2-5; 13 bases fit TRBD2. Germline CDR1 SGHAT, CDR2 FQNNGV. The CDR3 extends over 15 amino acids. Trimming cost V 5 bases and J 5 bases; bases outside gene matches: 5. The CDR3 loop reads CASSPGLAGDETQYF. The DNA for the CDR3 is TGTGCCAGCAGCCCAGGACTAGCGGGAGATGAGACCCAGTACTTC. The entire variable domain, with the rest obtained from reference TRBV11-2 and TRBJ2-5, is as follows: EAGVAQSPRYKIIEKRQSVAFWCNPISGHATLYWYQQILGQGPKLLIQFQNNGVVDDSQLPKDRFSAERLKGVDSTLKIQPAKLEDSAVYLCASSPGLAGDETQYFGPGTRLLVL.

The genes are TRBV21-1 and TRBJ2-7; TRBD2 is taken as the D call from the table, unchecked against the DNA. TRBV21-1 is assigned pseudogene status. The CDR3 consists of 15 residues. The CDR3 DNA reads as TGTGCCAGCAGCAGGTTTCTAGCGGGCCAATACGAGCAGTACTTC. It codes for CASSRFLAGQYEQYF.

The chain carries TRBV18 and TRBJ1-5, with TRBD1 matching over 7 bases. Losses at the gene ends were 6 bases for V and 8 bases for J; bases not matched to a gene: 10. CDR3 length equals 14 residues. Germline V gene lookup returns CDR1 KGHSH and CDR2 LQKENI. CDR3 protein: CASSRGTAEKPQHF. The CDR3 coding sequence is TGTGCCAGCTCCCGTGGGACAGCTGAAAAGCCCCAGCATTTT.

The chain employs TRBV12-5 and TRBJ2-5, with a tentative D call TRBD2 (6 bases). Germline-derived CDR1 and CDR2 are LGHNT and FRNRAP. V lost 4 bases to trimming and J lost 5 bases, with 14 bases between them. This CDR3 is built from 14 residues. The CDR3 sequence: CASGSAGGSETQYF. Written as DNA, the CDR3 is TGTGCTAGTGGTTCCGCTGGGGGGTCGGAGACCCAGTACTTC.

CDR3 coding DNA: TGCGCCAGCAGCTTGGGGGGACTAGCGGGGGGGCCTTGGAGCACAGATACGCAGTATTTT. Translating gives CASSLGGLAGGPWSTDTQYF. The chain employs TRBV5-1 and TRBJ2-3; 16 nucleotides line up with TRBD2. After removal of 0 bases from V and 0 bases from J, the junction contained 7 bases not matched to a gene. In germline, CDR1 is SGHRS, CDR2 YFSETQ. The length of the CDR3 is 20 residues.

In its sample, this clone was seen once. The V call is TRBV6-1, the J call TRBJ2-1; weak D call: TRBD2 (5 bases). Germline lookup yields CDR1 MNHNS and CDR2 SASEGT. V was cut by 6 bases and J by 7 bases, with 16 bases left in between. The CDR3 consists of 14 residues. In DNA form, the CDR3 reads TGTGCCAGCAGAGGACCGGAGGAATGGAATGAGCAGTTCTTC. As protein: CASRGPEEWNEQFF.

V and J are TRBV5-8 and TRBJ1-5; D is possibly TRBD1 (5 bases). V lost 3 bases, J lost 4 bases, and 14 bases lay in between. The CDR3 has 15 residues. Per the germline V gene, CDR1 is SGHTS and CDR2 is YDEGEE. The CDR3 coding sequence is TGTGCCAGCAGCTCTTCTGACAGCTTTAATCAGCCCCAGCATTTT. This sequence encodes CASSSSDSFNQPQHF.

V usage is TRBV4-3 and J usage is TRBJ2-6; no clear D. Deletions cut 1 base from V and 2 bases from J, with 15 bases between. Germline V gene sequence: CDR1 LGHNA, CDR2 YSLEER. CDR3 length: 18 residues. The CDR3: CASSQASYYGAGANVLTF. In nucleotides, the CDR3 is TGCGCCAGCAGCCAAGCCTCGTACTATGGAGCTGGGGCCAACGTCCTGACTTTC.

CDR3 protein: CASSITHGQGVNEKLFF. The CDR3 DNA is TGTGCCAGTAGTATAACGCATGGGCAGGGTGTTAATGAAAAACTGTTTTTT. The chain has TRBV19 and TRBJ1-4; D perhaps matches TRBD1 (5 bases). This CDR3 is 17 amino acids long. The V end was cut by 2 bases, the J end by 4 bases, with 17 bases between. Germline loops: CDR1 LNHDA, CDR2 SQIVND (reference sequence). Together with reference TRBV19 and TRBJ1-4, the CDR3 gives the full variable domain: DGGITQSPKYLFRKEGQNVTLSCEQNLNHDAMYWYRQDPGQGLRLIYYSQIVNDFQKGDIAEGYSVSREKKESFPLTVTSAQKNPTAFYLCASSITHGQGVNEKLFFGSGTQLSVL.

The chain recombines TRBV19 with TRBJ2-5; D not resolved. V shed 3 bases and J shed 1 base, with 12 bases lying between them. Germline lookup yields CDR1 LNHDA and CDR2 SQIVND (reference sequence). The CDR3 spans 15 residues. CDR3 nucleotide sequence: TGTGCCAGTAGTATTATGTTCGGCGGCCAAGAGACCCAGTACTTC. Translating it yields CASSIMFGGQETQYF.

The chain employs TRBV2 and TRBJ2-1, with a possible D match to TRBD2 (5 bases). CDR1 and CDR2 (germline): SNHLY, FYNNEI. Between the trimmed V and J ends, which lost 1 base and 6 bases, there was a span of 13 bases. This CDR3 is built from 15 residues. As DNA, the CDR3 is TGTGCCAGCAGTGAAGATCGGGTCGGACTCAATGAGCAGTTCTTC. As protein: CASSEDRVGLNEQFF.

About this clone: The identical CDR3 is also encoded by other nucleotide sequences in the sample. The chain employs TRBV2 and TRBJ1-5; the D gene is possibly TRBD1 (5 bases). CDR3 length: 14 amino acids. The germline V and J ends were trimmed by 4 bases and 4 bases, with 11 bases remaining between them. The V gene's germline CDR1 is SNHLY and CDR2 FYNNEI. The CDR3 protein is CASSGQGGNQPQHF. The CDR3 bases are TGTGCCAGCAGTGGTCAGGGAGGGAATCAGCCCCAGCATTTT.

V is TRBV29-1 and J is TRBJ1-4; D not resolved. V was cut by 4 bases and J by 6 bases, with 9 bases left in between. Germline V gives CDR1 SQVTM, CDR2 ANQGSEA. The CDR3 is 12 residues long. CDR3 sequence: CSVVVGDEKLFF. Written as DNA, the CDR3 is TGCAGCGTTGTAGTCGGGGATGAAAAACTGTTTTTT.

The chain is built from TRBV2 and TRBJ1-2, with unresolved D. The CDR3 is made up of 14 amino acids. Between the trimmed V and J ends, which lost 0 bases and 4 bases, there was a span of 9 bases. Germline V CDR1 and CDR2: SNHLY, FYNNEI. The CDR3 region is CASSEASAAYGYTF. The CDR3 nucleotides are TGTGCCAGCAGTGAAGCGAGTGCCGCCTATGGCTACACCTTC.

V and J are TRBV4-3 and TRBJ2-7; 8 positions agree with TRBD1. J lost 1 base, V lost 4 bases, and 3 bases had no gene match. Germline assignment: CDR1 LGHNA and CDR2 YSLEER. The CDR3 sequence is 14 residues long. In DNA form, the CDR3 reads TGCGCCAGCAGCCCCCGACAGGGGTCCTACGAGCAGTACTTC. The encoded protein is CASSPRQGSYEQYF.

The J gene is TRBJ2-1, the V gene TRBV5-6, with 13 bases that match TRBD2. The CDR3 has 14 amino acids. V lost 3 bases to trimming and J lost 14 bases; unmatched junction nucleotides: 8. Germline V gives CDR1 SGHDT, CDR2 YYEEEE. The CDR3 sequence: CASSSTGTSGIKFF. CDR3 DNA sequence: TGTGCCAGCAGCTCCACCGGGACTAGCGGGATTAAGTTCTTC.

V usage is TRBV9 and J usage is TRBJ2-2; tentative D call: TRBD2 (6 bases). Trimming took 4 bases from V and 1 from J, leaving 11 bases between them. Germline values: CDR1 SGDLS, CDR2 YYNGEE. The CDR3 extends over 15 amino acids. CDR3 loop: CASSLLAENTGELFF. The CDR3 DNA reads TGTGCCAGCAGCCTATTAGCGGAGAACACCGGGGAGCTGTTTTTT.

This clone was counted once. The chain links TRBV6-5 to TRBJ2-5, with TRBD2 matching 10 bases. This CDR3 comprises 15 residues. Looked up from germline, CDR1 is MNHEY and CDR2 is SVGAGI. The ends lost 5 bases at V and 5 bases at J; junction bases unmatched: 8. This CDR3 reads CASSPSGGAFETQYF. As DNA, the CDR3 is TGTGCCAGCAGTCCCAGCGGGGGGGCGTTTGAGACCCAGTACTTC.

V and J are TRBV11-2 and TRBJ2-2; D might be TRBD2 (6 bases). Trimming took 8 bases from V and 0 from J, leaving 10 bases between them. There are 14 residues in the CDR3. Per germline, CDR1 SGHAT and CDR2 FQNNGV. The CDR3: CASGRPANTGELFF. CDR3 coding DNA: TGTGCCAGCGGGAGGCCAGCGAACACCGGGGAGCTGTTTTTT.

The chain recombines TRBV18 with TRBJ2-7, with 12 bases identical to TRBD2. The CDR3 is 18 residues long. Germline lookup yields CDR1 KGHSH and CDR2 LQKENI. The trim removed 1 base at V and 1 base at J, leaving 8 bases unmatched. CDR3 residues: CASSPRASGGAESYEQYF. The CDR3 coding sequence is TGTGCCAGCTCACCACGGGCTAGCGGGGGGGCCGAGTCCTACGAGCAGTACTTC.

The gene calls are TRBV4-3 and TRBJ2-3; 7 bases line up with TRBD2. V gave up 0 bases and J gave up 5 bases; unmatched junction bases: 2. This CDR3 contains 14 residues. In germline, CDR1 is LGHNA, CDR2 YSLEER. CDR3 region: CASSQEGRGDTQYF. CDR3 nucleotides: TGCGCCAGCAGCCAAGAGGGGAGGGGAGATACGCAGTATTTT.

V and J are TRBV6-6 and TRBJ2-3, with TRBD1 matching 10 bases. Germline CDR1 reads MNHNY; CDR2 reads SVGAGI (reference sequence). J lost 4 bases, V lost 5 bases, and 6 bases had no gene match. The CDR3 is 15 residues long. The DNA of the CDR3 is TGTGCCAGCAGTCATCCGGGACAGGGGCCAGATACGCAGTATTTT. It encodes CASSHPGQGPDTQYF.

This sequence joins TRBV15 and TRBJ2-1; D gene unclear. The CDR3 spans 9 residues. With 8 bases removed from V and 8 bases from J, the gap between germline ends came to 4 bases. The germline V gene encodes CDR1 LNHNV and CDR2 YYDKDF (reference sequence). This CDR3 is CATYDEQFF. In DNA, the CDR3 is TGTGCCACCTATGATGAGCAGTTCTTC.

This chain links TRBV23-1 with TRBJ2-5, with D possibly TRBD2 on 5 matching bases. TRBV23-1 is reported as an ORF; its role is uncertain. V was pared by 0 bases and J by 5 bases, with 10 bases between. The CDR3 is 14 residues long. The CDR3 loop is CASSQSRVWETQYF. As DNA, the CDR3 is TGCGCCAGCAGTCAATCGAGGGTATGGGAGACCCAGTACTTC.

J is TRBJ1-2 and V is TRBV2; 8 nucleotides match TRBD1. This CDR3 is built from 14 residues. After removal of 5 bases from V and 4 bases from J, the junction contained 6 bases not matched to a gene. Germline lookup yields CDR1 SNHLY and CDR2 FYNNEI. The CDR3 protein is CASSRGQVAYGYTF. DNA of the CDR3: TGTGCCAGCAGTAGGGGACAGGTAGCCTATGGCTACACCTTC. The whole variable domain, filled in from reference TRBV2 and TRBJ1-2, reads EPEVTQTPSHQVTQMGQEVILRCVPISNHLYFYWYRQILGQKVEFLVSFYNNEISEKSEIFDDQFSVERPDGSNFTLKIRSTKLEDSAMYFCASSRGQVAYGYTFGSGTRLTVV.

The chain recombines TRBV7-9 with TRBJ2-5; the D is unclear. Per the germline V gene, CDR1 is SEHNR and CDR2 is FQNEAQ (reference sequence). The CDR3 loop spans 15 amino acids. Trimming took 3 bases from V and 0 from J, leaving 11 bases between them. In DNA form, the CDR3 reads TGTGCCAGCAGCTTGGTTTGGCTGTACCAAGAGACCCAGTACTTC. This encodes CASSLVWLYQETQYF.

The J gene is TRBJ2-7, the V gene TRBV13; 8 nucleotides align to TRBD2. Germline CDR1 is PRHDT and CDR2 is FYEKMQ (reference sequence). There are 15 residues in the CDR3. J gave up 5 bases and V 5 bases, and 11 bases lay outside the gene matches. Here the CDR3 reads CASSTKLAGVDEQYF. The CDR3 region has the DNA TGTGCCAGCAGCACCAAGCTAGCGGGCGTTGACGAGCAGTACTTC.

For the CDR3, the DNA is TGTGCCAGCAGCGTAGGAGAGGGCTACGAGCAGTACTTC. It codes for CASSVGEGYEQYF. V gene TRBV9 combines with J gene TRBJ2-7; possibly TRBD2 for D (5 bases). The germline CDR1 and CDR2 sequences are SGDLS and YYNGEE. Trimming removed 0 bases from V and 3 bases from J, with 7 bases in between. CDR3 length: 13 amino acids.

The CDR3 DNA reads as TGTGCCTGGAGTGAACAGGGAAATTCACCCCTCCACTTT. Amino acid sequence: CAWSEQGNSPLHF. The V call is TRBV30, the J call TRBJ1-6; tentative D call: TRBD1 (6 bases). Trimming removed 1 base from V and 7 bases from J, with 8 bases in between. The CDR3 contains 13 residues. Looked up from germline, CDR1 is GTSNPN and CDR2 is SVGIG (reference sequence). Filled out from reference TRBV30 and TRBJ1-6, the complete variable domain reads SQTIHQWPATLVQPVGSPLSLECTVEGTSNPNLYWYRQAAGRGLQLLFYSVGIGQISSEVPQNLSASRPQDRQFILSSKKLLLSDSGFYLCAWSEQGNSPLHFGNGTRLTVT.

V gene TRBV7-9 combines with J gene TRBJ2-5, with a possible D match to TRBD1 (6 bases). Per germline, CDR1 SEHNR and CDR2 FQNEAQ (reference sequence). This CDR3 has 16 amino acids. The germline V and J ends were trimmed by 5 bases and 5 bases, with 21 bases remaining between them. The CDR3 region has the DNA TGTGCCAGCAGCCCAGGGGCCAGGGGATTCGGGGAGACCCAGTACTTC. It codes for CASSPGARGFGETQYF.